The 7 T cell receptor beta chains given below trace back to one sample, sequenced in a study of blood T cells in healthy people across ages. A second PCR of roughly 6 to 12 cycles used a sample-barcoded 5' primer and a J-beta primer mix. TCRdb re-derived calls from the 5' RACE reads in MiXCR, one entry per CDR3 protein. The repertoire holds some 1,000,000 distinct CDR3 sequences, 20% to 25% seen once, with approximately 0.7% in the top ten. The same sample was also used in a study of T cells of mothers and their children.

Source material: blood. The receptors originated from a girl aged 2 to 10 in good health.

This clonotype showed up just once. Germline is not matched at one junction end, which may reflect a read error. This sequence joins TRBV10-3 and TRBJ2-5; D is perhaps TRBD1 or TRBD2 (5 bases each). Per the germline V gene, CDR1 is ENHRY and CDR2 is SYGVKD. The CDR3 spans 14 residues. The CDR3 loop reads CAISGAQGGETQYF. CDR3 in DNA: TGTGCCATCAGCGGGGCCCAAGGAGGAGAGACCCAGTACTTT.

The V call is TRBV9, the J call TRBJ2-1; possibly TRBD2 for D (5 bases). Germline-derived CDR1 and CDR2 are SGDLS and YYNGEE. V was pared by 1 base and J by 9 bases, with 14 bases between. The CDR3 is made up of 14 amino acids. CDR3 coding DNA: TGTGCCAGCAGCGTAAGGACTGATTCCCCTGAGCAGTTCTTC. This gives the protein CASSVRTDSPEQFF.

This clonotype was detected a few times. J is TRBJ1-1 and V is TRBV7-8, with D uncertain. Germline CDR1 is SGHVS and CDR2 is FQNEAQ. V gave up 4 bases and J gave up 6 bases, with 18 bases separating them. The CDR3 contains 15 residues. The CDR3 is CASSSSVGWRAEAFF. CDR3 nucleotides: TGTGCCAGCAGCTCCTCGGTAGGGTGGAGGGCTGAAGCTTTCTTT.

This chain links TRBV12-3 or TRBV12-4 with TRBJ2-5; 7 bases agree with TRBD1. The trim removed 6 bases at V and 4 bases at J, leaving 5 bases unmatched. CDR3 length: 13 residues. The CDR3 loop is CASRERQGETQYF. CDR3 coding DNA: TGTGCCAGCAGAGAACGACAGGGAGAGACCCAGTACTTC.

This chain joins TRBV2 and TRBJ2-1; D not resolved. This CDR3 is built from 13 residues. V shed 7 bases and J shed 4 bases, with 11 bases lying between them. CDR1 SNHLY and CDR2 FYNNEI come from the germline V gene. The CDR3 sequence: CASKVAVYNEQFF. Here the CDR3 DNA reads TGTGCCAGCAAGGTAGCAGTATACAATGAGCAGTTCTTC.

This clonotype was detected only a few times. The CDR3 spells CSVESPDTQETQYF. In nucleotides, the CDR3 is TGCAGCGTTGAATCGCCGGACACCCAAGAGACCCAGTACTTC. The V and J genes are TRBV29-1 and TRBJ2-5, with a tentative D call TRBD1 (5 bases). CDR1 is SQVTM, CDR2 ANQGSEA, per germline. The CDR3 length is 14 residues. The V end was cut by 2 bases, the J end by 1 base, with 11 bases between.

The CDR3: CASSLNLDKGNQPQHF. In nucleotides, the CDR3 is TGTGCCAGCAGTTTAAATCTCGACAAGGGGAATCAGCCCCAGCATTTT. V usage is TRBV7-8 and J usage is TRBJ1-5, with a tentative D call TRBD1 (5 bases). Germline V gene lookup returns CDR1 SGHVS and CDR2 FQNEAQ. The CDR3 is 16 residues long. Trimming took 6 bases from V and 4 from J, leaving 19 bases between them.